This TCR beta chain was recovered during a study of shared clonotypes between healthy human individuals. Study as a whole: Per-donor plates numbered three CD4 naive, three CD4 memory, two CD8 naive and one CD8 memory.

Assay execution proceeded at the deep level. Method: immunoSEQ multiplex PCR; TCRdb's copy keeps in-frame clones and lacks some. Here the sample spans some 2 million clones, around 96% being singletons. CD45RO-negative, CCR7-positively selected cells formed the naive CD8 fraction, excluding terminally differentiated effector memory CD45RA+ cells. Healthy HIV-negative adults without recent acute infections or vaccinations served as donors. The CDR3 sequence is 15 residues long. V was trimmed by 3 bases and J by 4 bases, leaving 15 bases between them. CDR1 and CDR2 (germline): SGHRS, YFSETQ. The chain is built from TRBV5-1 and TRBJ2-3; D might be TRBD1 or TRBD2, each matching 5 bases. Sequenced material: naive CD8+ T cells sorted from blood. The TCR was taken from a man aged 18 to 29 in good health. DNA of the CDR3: TGCGCCAGCAGCTGGGACCACGGATGGTCAGATACGCAGTATTTT. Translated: CASSWDHGWSDTQYF.